This T cell receptor beta chain was recorded in a study of Graves' ophthalmopathy and Graves' hyperthyroidism. Investigators amplified TCR beta CDR3 regions from RNA transcripts. HTBI primers primed a first-round RT-PCR, and a second-round multiplex PCR followed. TCRdb used MiXCR to reprocess the multiplex PCR reads, holding one entry per CDR3 protein. The sample has around 340,000 distinct CDR3 sequences, about a sixth seen once; the top ten hold 9% to 15%. This clonotype came up many times. Clinical symptoms and serum thyroxine were used for diagnosis; TRAb, thyroid ultrasound and orbital computed tomography were also relied on. V shed 4 bases and J 3 bases; nucleotides not matched to a gene: 9. The CDR3 is made up of 16 amino acids. Germline loops: CDR1 MNHEY, CDR2 SVGAGI.

This TCR was sampled from an adult man with Graves' ophthalmopathy. The V gene is TRBV6-5, the J gene TRBJ2-5, with TRBD2 matching 9 bases. Sequenced material: peripheral blood. The CDR3 DNA reads as TGTGCCAGCAGTTCGACTAGCGGCTTTTTAAAAGAGACCCAGTACTTC. This codes for CASSSTSGFLKETQYF.